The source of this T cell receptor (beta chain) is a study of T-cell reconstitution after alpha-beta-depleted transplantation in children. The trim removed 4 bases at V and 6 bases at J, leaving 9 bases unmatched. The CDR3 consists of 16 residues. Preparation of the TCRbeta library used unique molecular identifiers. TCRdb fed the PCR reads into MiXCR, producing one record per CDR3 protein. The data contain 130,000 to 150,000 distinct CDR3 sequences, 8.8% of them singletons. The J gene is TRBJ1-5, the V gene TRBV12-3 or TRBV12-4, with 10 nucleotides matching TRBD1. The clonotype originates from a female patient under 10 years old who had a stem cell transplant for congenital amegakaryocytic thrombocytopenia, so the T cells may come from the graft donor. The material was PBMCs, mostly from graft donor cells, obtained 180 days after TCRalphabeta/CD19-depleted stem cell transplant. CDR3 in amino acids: CASSYSPDRGSQPQHF. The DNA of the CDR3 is TGTGCCAGCAGTTATTCCCCGGACAGGGGGAGTCAGCCCCAGCATTTT.